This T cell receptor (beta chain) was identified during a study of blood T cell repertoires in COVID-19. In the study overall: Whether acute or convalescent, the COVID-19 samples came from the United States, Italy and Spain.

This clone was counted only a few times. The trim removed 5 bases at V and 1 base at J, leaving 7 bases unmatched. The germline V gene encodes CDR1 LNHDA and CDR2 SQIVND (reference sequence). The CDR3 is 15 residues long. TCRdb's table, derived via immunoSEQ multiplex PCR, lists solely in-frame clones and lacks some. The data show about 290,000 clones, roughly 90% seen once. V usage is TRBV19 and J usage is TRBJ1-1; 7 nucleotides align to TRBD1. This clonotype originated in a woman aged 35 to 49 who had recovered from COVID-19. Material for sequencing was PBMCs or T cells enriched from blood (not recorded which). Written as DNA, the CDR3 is TGTGCCAGTAGTCCCAGGGGGTCAGCGAACACTGAAGCTTTCTTT. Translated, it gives CASSPRGSANTEAFF.